This entry concerns a single TCR beta chain. The data were taken from a study of OX40 agonist ivuxolimab in advanced cancers. Some clones are missing from TCRdb's copy, which holds only in-frame ones; the method was immunoSEQ multiplex PCR. Among 90,000 or so clones, 89% were seen once, and the ten largest hold around 0.3%. The CDR3 length is 14 residues. V was trimmed by 4 bases and J by 3 bases, leaving 11 bases between them. Looked up from germline, CDR1 is SGHRS and CDR2 is YFSETQ. The TCR originated in an adult with an advanced solid tumor such as melanoma, head and neck, liver or kidney cancer. The chain recombines TRBV5-1 with TRBJ1-5; D is possibly TRBD1 (5 bases). The source was CD4+ or CD8+ T cells sorted from blood, collected in a trial of the OX40 agonist ivuxolimab. In nucleotides, the CDR3 is TGCGCCAGCAGCAGGGACCCACACAATCAGCCCCAGCATTTT. Its translation is CASSRDPHNQPQHF.